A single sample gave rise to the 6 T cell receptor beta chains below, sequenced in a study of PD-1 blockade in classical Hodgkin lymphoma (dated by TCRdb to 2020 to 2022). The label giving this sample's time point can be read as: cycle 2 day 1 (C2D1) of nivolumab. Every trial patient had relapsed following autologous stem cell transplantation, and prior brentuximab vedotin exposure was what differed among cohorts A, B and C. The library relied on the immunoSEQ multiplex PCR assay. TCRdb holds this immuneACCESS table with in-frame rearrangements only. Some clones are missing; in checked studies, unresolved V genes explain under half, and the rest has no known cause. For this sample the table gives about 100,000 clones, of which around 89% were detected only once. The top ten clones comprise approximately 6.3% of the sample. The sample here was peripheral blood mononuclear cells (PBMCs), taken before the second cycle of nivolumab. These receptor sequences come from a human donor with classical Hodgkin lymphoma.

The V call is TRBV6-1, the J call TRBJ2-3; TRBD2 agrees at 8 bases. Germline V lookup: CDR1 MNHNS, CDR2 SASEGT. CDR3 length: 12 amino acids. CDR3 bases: TGTGGAAGCGCGGGGGGCTCAGATACGCAGTATTTT. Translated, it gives CGSAGGSDTQYF.

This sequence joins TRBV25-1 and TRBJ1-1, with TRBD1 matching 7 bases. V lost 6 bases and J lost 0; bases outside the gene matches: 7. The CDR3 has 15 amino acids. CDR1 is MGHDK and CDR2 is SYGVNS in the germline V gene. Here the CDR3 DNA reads TGTGCCAGCAGCTCCCGACAGGGAATGAACACTGAAGCTTTCTTT. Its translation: CASSSRQGMNTEAFF.

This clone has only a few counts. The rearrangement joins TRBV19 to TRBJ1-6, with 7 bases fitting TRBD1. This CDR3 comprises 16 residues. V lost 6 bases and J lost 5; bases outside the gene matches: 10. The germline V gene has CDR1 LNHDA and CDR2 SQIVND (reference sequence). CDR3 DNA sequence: TGTGCCAGTAGGACAGGGAGACGGGAGAATAATTCACCCCTCCACTTT. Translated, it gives CASRTGRRENNSPLHF.

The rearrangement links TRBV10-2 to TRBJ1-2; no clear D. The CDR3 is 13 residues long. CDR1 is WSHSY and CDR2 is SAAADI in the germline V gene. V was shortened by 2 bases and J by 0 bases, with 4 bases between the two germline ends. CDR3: CASSEGANYGYTF. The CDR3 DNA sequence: TGCGCCAGCAGTGAGGGGGCTAACTATGGCTACACCTTC.

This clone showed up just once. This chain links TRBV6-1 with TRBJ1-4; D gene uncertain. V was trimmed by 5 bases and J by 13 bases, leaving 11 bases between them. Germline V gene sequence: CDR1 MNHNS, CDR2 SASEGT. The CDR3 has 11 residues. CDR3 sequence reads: CASSSRARLFF. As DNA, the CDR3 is TGTGCCAGCAGTAGCCGGGCCAGACTGTTTTTT.

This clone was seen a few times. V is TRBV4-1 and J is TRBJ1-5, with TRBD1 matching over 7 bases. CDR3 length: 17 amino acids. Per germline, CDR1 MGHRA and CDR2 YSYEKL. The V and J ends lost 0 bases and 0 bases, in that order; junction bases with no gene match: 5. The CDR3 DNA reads TGCGCCAGCAGCCAAGACTCCGGGACAGTTAGCAATCAGCCCCAGCATTTT. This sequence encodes CASSQDSGTVSNQPQHF.